Sequencing of this TCR beta chain was carried out in a study of blood T cell repertoires in COVID-19. Recruited during active infection, patients (from Seattle) were subsequently followed longitudinally. There are 13 residues in the CDR3. V shed 7 bases and J 9 bases; nucleotides not matched to a gene: 3. Looked up from germline, CDR1 is SGHDT and CDR2 is YYEEEE. In the original workflow: Nucleated cell number was recorded as an estimate derived from reference gene primer amplification. Profiled with immunoSEQ multiplex PCR; TCRdb holds only in-frame clones, not every one. D and trimming come from the DNA, and the V and J calls and clone size come from that table. The sample contains some 500,000 clones, roughly nine tenths of which appear only once. This clone was found a few times.

The chain recombines TRBV5-6 with TRBJ1-6, with 11 positions matching TRBD1. The sequenced sample was peripheral blood. This clonotype was obtained from a woman between 50 and 59 years old with COVID-19, enrolled during active disease. The CDR3 region is CASLGQGASPLHF. CDR3 sequence (DNA): TGTGCCAGCCTCGGACAGGGGGCTTCACCCCTCCACTTT.